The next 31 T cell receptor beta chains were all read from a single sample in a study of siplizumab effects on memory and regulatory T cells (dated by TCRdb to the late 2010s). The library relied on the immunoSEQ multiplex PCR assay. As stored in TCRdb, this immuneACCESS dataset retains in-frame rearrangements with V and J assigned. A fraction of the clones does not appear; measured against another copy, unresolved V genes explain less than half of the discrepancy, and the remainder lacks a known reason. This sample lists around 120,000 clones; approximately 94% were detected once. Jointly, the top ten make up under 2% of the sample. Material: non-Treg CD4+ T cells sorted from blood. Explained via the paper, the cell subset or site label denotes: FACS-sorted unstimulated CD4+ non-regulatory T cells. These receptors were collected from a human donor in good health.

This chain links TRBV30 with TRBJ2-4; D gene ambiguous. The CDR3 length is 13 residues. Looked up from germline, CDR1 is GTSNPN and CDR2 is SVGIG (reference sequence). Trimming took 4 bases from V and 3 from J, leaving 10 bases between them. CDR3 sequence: CAWTRFGKNIQYF. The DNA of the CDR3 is TGTGCCTGGACTCGCTTCGGCAAAAACATTCAGTACTTC. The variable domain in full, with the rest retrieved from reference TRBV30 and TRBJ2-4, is SQTIHQWPATLVQPVGSPLSLECTVEGTSNPNLYWYRQAAGRGLQLLFYSVGIGQISSEVPQNLSASRPQDRQFILSSKKLLLSDSGFYLCAWTRFGKNIQYFGAGTRLSVL.

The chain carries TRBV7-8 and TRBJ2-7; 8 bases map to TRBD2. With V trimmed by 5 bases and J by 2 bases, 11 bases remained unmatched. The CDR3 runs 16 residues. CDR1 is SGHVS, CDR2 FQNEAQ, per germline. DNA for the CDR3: TGTGCCAGCAGCCCAAGACCGGGACTAGATACCTACGAGCAGTACTTC. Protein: CASSPRPGLDTYEQYF.

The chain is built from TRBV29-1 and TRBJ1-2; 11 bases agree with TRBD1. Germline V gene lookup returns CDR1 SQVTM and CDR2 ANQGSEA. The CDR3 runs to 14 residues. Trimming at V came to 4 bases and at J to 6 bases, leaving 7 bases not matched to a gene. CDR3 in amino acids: CSVAGTGGGDGYTF. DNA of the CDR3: TGCAGCGTTGCCGGGACAGGGGGTGGGGATGGCTACACCTTC.

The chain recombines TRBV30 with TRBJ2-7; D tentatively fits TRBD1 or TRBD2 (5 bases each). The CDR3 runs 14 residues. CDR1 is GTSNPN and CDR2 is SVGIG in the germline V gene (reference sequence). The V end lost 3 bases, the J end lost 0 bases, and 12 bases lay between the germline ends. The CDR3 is CAWRLGPLSYEQYF. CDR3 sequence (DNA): TGTGCCTGGAGACTGGGACCCCTCTCCTACGAGCAGTACTTC.

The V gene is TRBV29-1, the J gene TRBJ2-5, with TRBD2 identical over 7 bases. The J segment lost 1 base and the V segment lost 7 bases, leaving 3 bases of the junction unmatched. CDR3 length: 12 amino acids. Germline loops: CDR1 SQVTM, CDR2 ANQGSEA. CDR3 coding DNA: TGCAGCGGAAGCGGGACCCAAGAGACCCAGTACTTC. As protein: CSGSGTQETQYF.

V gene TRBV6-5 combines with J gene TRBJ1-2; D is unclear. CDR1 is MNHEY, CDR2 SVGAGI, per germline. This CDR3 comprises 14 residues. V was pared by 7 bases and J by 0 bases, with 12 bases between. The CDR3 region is CASTLGGSNYGYTF. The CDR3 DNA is TGTGCCAGCACCCTCGGAGGATCTAACTATGGCTACACCTTC.

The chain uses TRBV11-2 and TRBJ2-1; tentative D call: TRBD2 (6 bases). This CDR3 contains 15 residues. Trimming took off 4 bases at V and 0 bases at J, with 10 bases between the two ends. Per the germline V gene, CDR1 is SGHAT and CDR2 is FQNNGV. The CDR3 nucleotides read TGTGCCAGCAGCTCGGGACTGAGCTCCTACAATGAGCAGTTCTTC. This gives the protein CASSSGLSSYNEQFF.

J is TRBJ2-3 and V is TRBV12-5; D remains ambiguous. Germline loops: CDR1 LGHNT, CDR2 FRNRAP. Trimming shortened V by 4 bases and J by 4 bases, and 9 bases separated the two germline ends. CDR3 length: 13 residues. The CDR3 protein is CASGSGLPDTQYF. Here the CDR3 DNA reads TGTGCTAGTGGTTCCGGGCTCCCAGATACGCAGTATTTT.

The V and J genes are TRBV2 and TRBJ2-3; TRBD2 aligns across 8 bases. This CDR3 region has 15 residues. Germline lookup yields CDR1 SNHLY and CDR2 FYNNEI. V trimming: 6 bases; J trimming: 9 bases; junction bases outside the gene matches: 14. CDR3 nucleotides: TGTGCCAGCAGAGTAAGCGGGAGCTCTTTGGTAACGCAGTATTTT. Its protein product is CASRVSGSSLVTQYF.

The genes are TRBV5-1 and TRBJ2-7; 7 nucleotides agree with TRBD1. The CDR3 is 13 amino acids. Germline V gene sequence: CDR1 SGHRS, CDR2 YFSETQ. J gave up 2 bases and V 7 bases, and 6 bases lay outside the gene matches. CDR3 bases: TGCGCCAGCCGGCGGACAGGAACCTACGAGCAGTACTTC. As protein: CASRRTGTYEQYF.

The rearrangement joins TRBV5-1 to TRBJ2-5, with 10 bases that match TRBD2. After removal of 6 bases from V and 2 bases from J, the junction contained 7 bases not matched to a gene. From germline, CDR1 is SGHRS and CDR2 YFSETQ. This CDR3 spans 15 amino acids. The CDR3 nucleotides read TGCGCCAGCAAACATAGCGGGGGGCAGCAAGAGACCCAGTACTTC. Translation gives CASKHSGGQQETQYF.

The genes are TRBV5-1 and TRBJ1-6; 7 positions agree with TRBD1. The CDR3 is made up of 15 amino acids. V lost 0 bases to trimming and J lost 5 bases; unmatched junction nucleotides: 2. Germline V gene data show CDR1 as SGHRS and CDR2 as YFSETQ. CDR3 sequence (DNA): TGCGCCAGCAGCTTGGGGGACAGCCATAATTCACCCCTCCACTTT. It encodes CASSLGDSHNSPLHF.

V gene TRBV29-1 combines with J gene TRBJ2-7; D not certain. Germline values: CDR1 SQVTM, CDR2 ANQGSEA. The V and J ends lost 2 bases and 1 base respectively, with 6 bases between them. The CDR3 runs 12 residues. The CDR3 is CSVEKSSYEQYF. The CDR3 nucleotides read TGCAGCGTTGAAAAGAGTTCCTACGAGCAGTACTTC.

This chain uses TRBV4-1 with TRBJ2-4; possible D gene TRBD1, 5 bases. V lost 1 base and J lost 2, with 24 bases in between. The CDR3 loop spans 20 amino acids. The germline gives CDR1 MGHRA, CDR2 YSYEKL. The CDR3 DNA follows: TGCGCCAGCAGCCAAGTTGCTCAGGGCCCTCCCGTGTTGACCAAAAACATTCAGTACTTC. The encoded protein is CASSQVAQGPPVLTKNIQYF.

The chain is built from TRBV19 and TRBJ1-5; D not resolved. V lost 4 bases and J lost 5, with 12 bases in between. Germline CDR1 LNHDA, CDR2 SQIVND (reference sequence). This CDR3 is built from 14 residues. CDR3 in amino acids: CASSTPRIDQPQHF. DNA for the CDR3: TGTGCCAGTAGTACTCCACGCATCGATCAGCCCCAGCATTTT.

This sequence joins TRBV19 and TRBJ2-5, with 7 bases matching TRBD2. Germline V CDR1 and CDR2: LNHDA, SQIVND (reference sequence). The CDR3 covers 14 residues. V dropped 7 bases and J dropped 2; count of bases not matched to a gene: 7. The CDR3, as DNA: TGTGCCAGTAAGAAGCGGGGAATACAAGAGACCCAGTACTTC. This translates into CASKKRGIQETQYF.

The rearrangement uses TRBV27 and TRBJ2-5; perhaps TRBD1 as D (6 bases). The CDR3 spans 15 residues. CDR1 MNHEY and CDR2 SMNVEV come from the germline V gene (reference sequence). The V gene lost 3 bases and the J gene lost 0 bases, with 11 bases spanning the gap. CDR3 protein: CASSFSDRYQETQYF. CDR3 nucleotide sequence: TGTGCCAGCAGTTTCTCCGACAGGTACCAAGAGACCCAGTACTTC.

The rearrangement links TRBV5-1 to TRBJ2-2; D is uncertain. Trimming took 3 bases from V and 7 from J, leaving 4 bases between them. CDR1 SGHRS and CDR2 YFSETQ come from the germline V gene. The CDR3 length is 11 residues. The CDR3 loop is CASSSVGELFF. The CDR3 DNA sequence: TGCGCCAGCAGCTCCGTCGGGGAGCTGTTTTTT.

The CDR3 coding sequence is TGTGCCATCAGTTCTACAGGCGCTCCTGGGGAAAAACTGTTTTTT. Encoded protein: CAISSTGAPGEKLFF. The chain links TRBV10-3 to TRBJ1-4, with D maybe TRBD1 (5 bases). The V and J ends lost 5 bases and 8 bases respectively, with 18 bases between them. The CDR3 sequence is 15 residues long. Looked up from germline, CDR1 is ENHRY and CDR2 is SYGVKD.

The chain's CDR3 is CASSFGEAGELFF. CDR3 DNA sequence: TGCGCCAGCAGCTTTGGTGAGGCCGGGGAGCTGTTTTTT. The V gene is TRBV5-1, the J gene TRBJ2-2; D gene ambiguous. The CDR3 consists of 13 residues. The ends were cut back, 2 bases at V and 6 bases at J, with 8 bases in the middle. CDR1 and CDR2 from the germline V gene are SGHRS and YFSETQ.

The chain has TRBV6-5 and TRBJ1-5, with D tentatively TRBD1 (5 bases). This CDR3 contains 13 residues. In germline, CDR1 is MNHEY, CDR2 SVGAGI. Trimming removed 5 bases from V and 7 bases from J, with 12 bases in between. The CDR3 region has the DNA TGTGCCAGCAGTCTGGGACTGGGGCAGCCCCAGCATTTT. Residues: CASSLGLGQPQHF.

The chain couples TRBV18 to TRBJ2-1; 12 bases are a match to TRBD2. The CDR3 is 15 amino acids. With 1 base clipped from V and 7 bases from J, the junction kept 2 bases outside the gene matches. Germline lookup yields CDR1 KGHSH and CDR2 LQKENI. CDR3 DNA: TGTGCCAGCTCACCACGGACTAGCGGGACTAATGAGCAGTTCTTC. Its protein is CASSPRTSGTNEQFF.

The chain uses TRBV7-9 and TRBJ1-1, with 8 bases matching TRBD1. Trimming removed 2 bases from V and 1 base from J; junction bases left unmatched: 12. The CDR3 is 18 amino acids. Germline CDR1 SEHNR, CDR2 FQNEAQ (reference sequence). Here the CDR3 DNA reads TGTGCCAGCAGCTTATCCGAGATCAGGGGGCGCCGGAACACTGAAGCTTTCTTT. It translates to CASSLSEIRGRRNTEAFF.

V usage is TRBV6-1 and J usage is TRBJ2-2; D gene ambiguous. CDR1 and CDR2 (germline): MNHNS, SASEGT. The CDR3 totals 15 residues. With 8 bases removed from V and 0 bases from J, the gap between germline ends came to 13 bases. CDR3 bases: TGTGCCAGCCCCGCAGTGGGTACGAACACCGGGGAGCTGTTTTTT. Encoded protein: CASPAVGTNTGELFF.

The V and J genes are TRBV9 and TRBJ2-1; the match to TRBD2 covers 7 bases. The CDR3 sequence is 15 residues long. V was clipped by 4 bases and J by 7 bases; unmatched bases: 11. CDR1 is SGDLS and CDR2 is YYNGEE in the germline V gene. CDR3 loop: CASSPRAGRVNEQFF. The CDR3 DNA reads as TGTGCCAGCAGCCCGAGGGCAGGGAGGGTTAATGAGCAGTTCTTC.

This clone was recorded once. Here the CDR3 reads CASSATGSTEAFF. In DNA, the CDR3 is TGTGCCAGCAGCGCTACAGGATCCACTGAAGCTTTCTTT. The chain recombines TRBV7-6 with TRBJ1-1, with a tentative D call TRBD1 (5 bases). Germline V gene sequence: CDR1 SGHVS, CDR2 FNYEAQ. This CDR3 is 13 amino acids long. Trimming stripped 5 bases from V and 4 bases from J, with 11 bases between. The entire variable domain, with the rest obtained from reference TRBV7-6 and TRBJ1-1, is as follows: GAGVSQSPRYKVTKRGQDVALRCDPISGHVSLYWYRQALGQGPEFLTYFNYEAQQDKSGLPNDRFSAERPEGSISTLTIQRTEQRDSAMYRCASSATGSTEAFFGQGTRLTVV.

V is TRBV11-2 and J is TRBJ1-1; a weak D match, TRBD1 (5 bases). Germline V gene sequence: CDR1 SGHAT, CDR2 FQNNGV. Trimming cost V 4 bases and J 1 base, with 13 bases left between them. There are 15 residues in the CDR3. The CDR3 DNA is TGTGCCAGCAGCTCTGGGGCAAAACCGAACACTGAAGCTTTCTTT. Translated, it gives CASSSGAKPNTEAFF.

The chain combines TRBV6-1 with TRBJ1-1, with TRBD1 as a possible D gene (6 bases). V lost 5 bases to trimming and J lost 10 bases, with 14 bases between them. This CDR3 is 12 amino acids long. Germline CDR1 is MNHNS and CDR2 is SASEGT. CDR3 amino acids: CASSLNREAAFF. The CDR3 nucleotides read TGTGCCAGCAGTCTAAACAGGGAGGCAGCTTTCTTT.

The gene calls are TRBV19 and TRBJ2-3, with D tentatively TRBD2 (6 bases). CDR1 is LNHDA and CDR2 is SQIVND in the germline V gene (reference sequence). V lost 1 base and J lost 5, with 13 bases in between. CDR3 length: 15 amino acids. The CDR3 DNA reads TGTGCCAGTAGTATAGGGGGACTGGGTGGAGATACGCAGTATTTT. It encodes CASSIGGLGGDTQYF.

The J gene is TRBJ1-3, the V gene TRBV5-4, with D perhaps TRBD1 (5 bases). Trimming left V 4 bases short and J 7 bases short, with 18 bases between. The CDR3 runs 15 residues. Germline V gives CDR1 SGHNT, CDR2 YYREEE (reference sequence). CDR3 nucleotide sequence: TGTGCCAGCAGCCCGTCCCGGACAAATCGGAACACCATATATTTT. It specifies CASSPSRTNRNTIYF.

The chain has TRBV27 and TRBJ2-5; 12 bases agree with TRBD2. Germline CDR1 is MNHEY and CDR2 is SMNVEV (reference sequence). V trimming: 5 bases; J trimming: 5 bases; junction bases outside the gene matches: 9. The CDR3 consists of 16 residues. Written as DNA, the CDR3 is TGTGCCAGCAGTCTAGGACTAGCGGGGTCTTGGGAGACCCAGTACTTC. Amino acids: CASSLGLAGSWETQYF.